These 17 T cell receptor beta chains originate from one sample sequenced in a study of blood T cell repertoires in COVID-19. Libraries were prepared by immunoSEQ multiplex PCR; TCRdb keeps only in-frame clonotypes and omits some of them. Counted here are fewer than 45,000 clones, about 80% occurring once; the ten biggest clones make up about 20%. Sequencing was done on a sample of peripheral blood. The receptors come from a man in his sixties or seventies with acute or convalescent COVID-19.

The V call is TRBV7-3, the J call TRBJ2-3; 9 bases map to TRBD2. Germline V gene lookup returns CDR1 SGHTA and CDR2 FQGTGA. This CDR3 has 16 amino acids. V lost 2 bases, J lost 1 base, and 4 bases stayed unmatched. The CDR3, as DNA: TGTGCCAGCAGCTTAGGGCGGGGGGGCCGCACAGATACGCAGTATTTT. Protein sequence: CASSLGRGGRTDTQYF.

The sample holds a few counts of this clone. This chain links TRBV5-1 with TRBJ1-3; 9 bases are a match to TRBD1. CDR3 length: 16 amino acids. After removal of 0 bases from V and 3 bases from J, the junction contained 4 bases not matched to a gene. Germline V lookup: CDR1 SGHRS, CDR2 YFSETQ. In DNA, the CDR3 is TGCGCCAGCAGCTTGGGGACAGGGGAGGATGGAAACACCATATATTTT. Its protein is CASSLGTGEDGNTIYF.

J is TRBJ1-1 and V is TRBV5-1, with D possibly TRBD1 on 6 matching bases. CDR1 and CDR2 (germline): SGHRS, YFSETQ. The CDR3 contains 13 residues. The ends were cut back, 2 bases at V and 5 bases at J, with 10 bases in the middle. CDR3 protein: CASSFRDITEAFF. The CDR3 DNA is TGCGCCAGCAGCTTCCGGGACATAACTGAAGCTTTCTTT.

The CDR3 sequence: CASSTDRVRNTEAFF. CDR3 bases: TGTGCCAGCTCAACCGACAGGGTAAGGAACACTGAAGCTTTCTTT. The rearrangement uses TRBV18 and TRBJ1-1, with TRBD1 matching 7 bases. The ends lost 5 bases at V and 1 base at J; junction bases unmatched: 7. This CDR3 contains 15 residues. Germline CDR1 is KGHSH and CDR2 is LQKENI.

The chain uses TRBV6-2 or TRBV6-3 and TRBJ1-1; a weak D match, TRBD1 (5 bases). The V gene's germline CDR1 is MNHEY and CDR2 SVGEGT. The V gene lost 1 base and the J gene lost 1 base, with 7 bases spanning the gap. The CDR3 extends over 14 amino acids. Written as DNA, the CDR3 is TGTGCCAGCAGTTACTTTAGGGGGAACACTGAAGCTTTCTTT. The encoded protein is CASSYFRGNTEAFF.

V is TRBV18 and J is TRBJ1-2; 8 nucleotides match TRBD1. This CDR3 contains 17 residues. The germline V gene encodes CDR1 KGHSH and CDR2 LQKENI. The J segment lost 2 bases and the V segment lost 6 bases, leaving 14 bases of the junction unmatched. The CDR3 protein is CASSPRGQAALNYGYTF. The CDR3, as DNA: TGTGCCAGCTCGCCGAGGGGACAGGCGGCTTTAAACTATGGCTACACCTTC. Based on the CDR3 plus reference TRBV18 and TRBJ1-2, the full variable domain is NAGVMQNPRHLVRRRGQEARLRCSPMKGHSHVYWYRQLPEEGLKFMVYLQKENIIDESGMPKERFSAEFPKEGPSILRIQQVVRGDSAAYFCASSPRGQAALNYGYTFGSGTRLTVV.

V gene TRBV10-3 combines with J gene TRBJ1-2, with 9 nucleotides matching TRBD1. J was trimmed by 7 bases and V by 8 bases; bases with no gene match: 20. This CDR3 is built from 17 residues. Germline values: CDR1 ENHRY, CDR2 SYGVKD. The chain's CDR3 is CAIYYFPEGDRVGGYTF. The CDR3 nucleotides are TGTGCCATCTACTATTTTCCCGAGGGGGACAGGGTAGGTGGCTACACCTTC.

This sequence joins TRBV4-2 and TRBJ2-5; 8 nucleotides align to TRBD2. This CDR3 contains 13 residues. Trimming at V came to 5 bases and at J to 4 bases, leaving 3 bases not matched to a gene. Germline V gene lookup returns CDR1 LGHNA and CDR2 YNFKEQ. The CDR3 nucleotides are TGTGCCAGCAGCGGGACTAGTGGAGAGACCCAGTACTTC. Its translation: CASSGTSGETQYF.

This sequence joins TRBV7-8 and TRBJ1-2; D is ambiguous. This CDR3 spans 15 amino acids. Germline V CDR1 and CDR2: SGHVS, FQNEAQ. Trimming shortened V by 1 base and J by 0 bases, and 9 bases separated the two germline ends. The CDR3: CASSLGQGTNYGYTF. CDR3 nucleotides: TGTGCCAGCAGCTTAGGACAAGGTACTAACTATGGCTACACCTTC.

The chain carries TRBV6-2 or TRBV6-3 and TRBJ2-7; D is unclear. This CDR3 is built from 13 residues. The V gene's germline CDR1 is MNHEY and CDR2 SVGEGT. V lost 0 bases, J lost 5 bases, and 8 bases lay in between. The CDR3 reads CASSYSDFNEQYF. CDR3 DNA sequence: TGTGCCAGCAGTTACTCCGACTTCAACGAGCAGTACTTC.

This sequence joins TRBV19 and TRBJ2-3; maybe TRBD2 (6 bases). Germline CDR1 reads LNHDA; CDR2 reads SQIVND (reference sequence). V gave up 4 bases and J gave up 5 bases, with 22 bases separating them. CDR3 length: 17 amino acids. The CDR3: CASSRSPGLPMGDTQYF. As DNA, the CDR3 is TGTGCCAGTAGTAGATCACCGGGACTCCCCATGGGAGATACGCAGTATTTT.

V usage is TRBV4-3 and J usage is TRBJ1-2; 7 positions match TRBD1. CDR1 and CDR2 (germline): LGHNA, YSLEER. CDR3 size: 16 residues. After removal of 0 bases from V and 5 bases from J, the junction contained 9 bases not matched to a gene. The CDR3 protein is CASSQDDRELIYGYTF. The CDR3 coding sequence is TGCGCCAGCAGCCAAGATGACAGGGAATTGATATATGGCTACACCTTC.

The gene calls are TRBV28 and TRBJ1-1; TRBD1 might be the D (5 bases). Germline V gene lookup returns CDR1 MDHEN and CDR2 SYDVKM. The CDR3 is 14 amino acids. V was shortened by 4 bases and J by 8 bases, with 17 bases between the two germline ends. CDR3: CASSSSVRGREAFF. The CDR3 DNA is TGTGCCAGCAGTTCCTCCGTTAGGGGCAGAGAAGCTTTCTTT.

In regard to this clone: The same CDR3 arises from other DNA sequences in this sample as well. V is TRBV7-2 and J is TRBJ1-5; D remains ambiguous. V lost 0 bases and J 3 bases, leaving 3 bases between the germline ends. Germline lookup yields CDR1 SGHTA and CDR2 FQGNSA. The CDR3 covers 13 residues. The CDR3 sequence: CASSLAHNQPQHF. Here the CDR3 DNA reads TGTGCCAGCAGCTTAGCTCACAATCAGCCCCAGCATTTT.

This sequence joins TRBV11-3 and TRBJ2-2; 7 bases map to TRBD1. The CDR3 extends over 19 amino acids. In germline, CDR1 is SGHNT, CDR2 YENEEA. Germline trimming cut 0 bases from V and 7 bases from J; bases unmatched to any gene: 17. CDR3 in DNA: TGTGCCAGCAGCTTAGATCTCCTCGGGGAGTACAGGGGAGTCGGGGAGCTGTTTTTT. It codes for CASSLDLLGEYRGVGELFF.

V gene TRBV2 combines with J gene TRBJ2-7; tentatively, D is TRBD2 (7 bases). CDR1 SNHLY and CDR2 FYNNEI come from the germline V gene. This CDR3 has 14 residues. Trimming cost V 3 bases and J 9 bases, with 18 bases left between them. The CDR3 DNA sequence: TGTGCCAGCAGTGATGGGGGGGCGCTGGTGGGGCAGTACTTC. Protein: CASSDGGALVGQYF.

This chain connects TRBV4-1 to TRBJ1-3; TRBD1 matches at 7 bases. The V gene end was trimmed by 4 bases and the J gene end by 4 bases; junction bases not matched to a gene: 7. The CDR3 is made up of 15 amino acids. The germline V gene encodes CDR1 MGHRA and CDR2 YSYEKL. CDR3 residues: CASSPDTQGGNTIYF. CDR3 DNA sequence: TGCGCCAGCAGCCCCGATACACAGGGGGGAAACACCATATATTTT.